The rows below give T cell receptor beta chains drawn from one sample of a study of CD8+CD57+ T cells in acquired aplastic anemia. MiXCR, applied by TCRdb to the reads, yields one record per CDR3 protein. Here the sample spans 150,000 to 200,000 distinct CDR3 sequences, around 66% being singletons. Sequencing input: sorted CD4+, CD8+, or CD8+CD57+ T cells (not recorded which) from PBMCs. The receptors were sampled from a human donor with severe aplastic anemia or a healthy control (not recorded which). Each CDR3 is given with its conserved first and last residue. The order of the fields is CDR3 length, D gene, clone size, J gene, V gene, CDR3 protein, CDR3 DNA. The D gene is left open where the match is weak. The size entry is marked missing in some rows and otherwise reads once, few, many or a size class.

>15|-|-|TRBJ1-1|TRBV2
CASSARRTSSTEAFF
TGTGCCAGCAGTGCGCGTCGAACATCGAGCACTGAAGCTTTCTTT
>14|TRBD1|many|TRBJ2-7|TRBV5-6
CASSPGQGAYEQYF
TGTGCCAGCAGCCCGGGACAGGGGGCTTACGAGCAGTACTTC
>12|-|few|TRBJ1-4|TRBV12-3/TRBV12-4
CASSRADEKLFF
TGTGCCAGCAGCAGGGCCGATGAAAAACTGTTTTTT
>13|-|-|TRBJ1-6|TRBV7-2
CASSSVIPGPLHF
TGTGCCAGCAGCTCCGTGATCCCGGGTCCCCTCCACTTT
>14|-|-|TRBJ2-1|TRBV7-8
CASSLDASYNEQFF
TGTGCCAGCAGCTTAGATGCTTCCTACAATGAGCAGTTCTTC
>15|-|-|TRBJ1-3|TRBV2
CASRPTGGSGNTIYF
TGTGCCAGCAGACCTACCGGGGGCTCTGGAAACACCATATATTTT
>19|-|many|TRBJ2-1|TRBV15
CATSRSVTDPRSLVGEQFF
TGTGCCACCAGCAGATCCGTGACGGACCCAAGGTCCCTAGTTGGTGAGCAGTTCTTC
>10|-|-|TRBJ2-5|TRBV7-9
CASSLETQYF
TGTGCCAGCAGCTTAGAGACCCAGTACTTC
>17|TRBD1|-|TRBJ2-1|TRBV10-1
CASSPLTGTGSYNEQFF
TGCGCCAGCAGCCCATTGACCGGGACAGGGTCCTACAATGAGCAGTTCTTC
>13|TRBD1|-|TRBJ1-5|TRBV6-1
CASMGQNYQPQHF
TGTGCCAGCATGGGACAGAACTATCAGCCCCAGCATTTT
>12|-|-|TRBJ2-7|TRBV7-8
CASSLGGAGQYF
TGTGCCAGCAGCCTTGGGGGTGCTGGGCAGTACTTC
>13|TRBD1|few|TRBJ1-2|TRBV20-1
CSAPTDRGRGYTF
TGCAGTGCACCTACGGACAGGGGTCGTGGCTACACCTTC
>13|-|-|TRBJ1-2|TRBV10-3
CAISARTSYGYTF
TGTGCCATCAGTGCAAGGACAAGCTATGGCTACACCTTC
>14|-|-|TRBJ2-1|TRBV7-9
CASSLTLGFNEQFF
TGTGCCAGCAGCTTAACCCTGGGATTCAATGAGCAGTTCTTC
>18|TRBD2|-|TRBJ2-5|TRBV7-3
CASSLTGTSGSGVKTQYF
TGTGCCAGCAGCTTAACGGGGACTAGCGGGAGTGGTGTGAAGACCCAGTACTTC
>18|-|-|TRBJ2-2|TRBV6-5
CASSPTWLRGRGTGELFF
TGTGCCAGCAGCCCCACCTGGCTTAGGGGGCGGGGTACCGGGGAGCTGTTTTTT
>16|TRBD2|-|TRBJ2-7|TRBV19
CASSPPLAGGPYEQYF
TGTGCCAGTAGCCCCCCACTAGCGGGGGGGCCCTACGAGCAGTACTTC
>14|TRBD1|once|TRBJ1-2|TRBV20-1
CSVTFGQGGYGYTF
TGCAGTGTAACCTTTGGACAGGGGGGCTATGGCTACACCTTC
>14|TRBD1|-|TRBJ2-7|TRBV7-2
CASRTGGSSYEQYF
TGTGCCAGCAGGACAGGGGGCAGCTCCTACGAGCAGTACTTC
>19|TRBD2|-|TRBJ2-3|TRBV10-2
CASSESASGRHWGTDTQYF
TGCGCCAGCAGTGAGTCGGCTAGCGGGAGACACTGGGGCACAGATACGCAGTATTTT
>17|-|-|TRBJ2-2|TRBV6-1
CASGDGVGTPGAGELFF
TGTGCCAGCGGTGATGGTGTCGGCACGCCCGGCGCCGGGGAGCTGTTTTTT
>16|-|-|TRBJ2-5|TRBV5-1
CASGGEVGQPLETQYF
TGCGCCAGCGGCGGGGAGGTGGGACAGCCCTTGGAGACCCAGTACTTC